Following are 21 T cell receptor beta chains from one sample sequenced in a study of control samples from healthy donors and cancer patients. Only in-frame clones appear in the TCRdb table, and some are missing; sequencing was by immunoSEQ multiplex PCR. The sample holds about 120,000 clones; 80% to 90% are singletons and the top ten take approximately 1.1%. Input material: PBMCs. Receptors originate from a woman aged 45-65 years with colorectal cancer.

The chain has TRBV7-9 and TRBJ2-4; a weak D match, TRBD2 (5 bases). Germline V gene sequence: CDR1 SEHNR, CDR2 FQNEAQ (reference sequence). Deletions cut 1 base from V and 0 bases from J, with 13 bases between. The CDR3 extends over 17 amino acids. As DNA, the CDR3 is TGTGCCAGCAGCTTAGGTTCCGGGGTCGTAGCCAAAAACATTCAGTACTTC. Translated, it gives CASSLGSGVVAKNIQYF.

The chain links TRBV30 to TRBJ1-3; possibly TRBD1 for D (6 bases). Germline V CDR1 and CDR2: GTSNPN, SVGIG (reference sequence). V lost 2 bases, J lost 1 base, and 6 bases lay in between. The CDR3 contains 13 residues. The CDR3: CAWSTGSGNTIYF. The CDR3 region has the DNA TGTGCCTGGAGTACAGGGTCTGGAAACACCATATATTTT. Full variable domain (rest looked up from reference TRBV30 and TRBJ1-3): SQTIHQWPATLVQPVGSPLSLECTVEGTSNPNLYWYRQAAGRGLQLLFYSVGIGQISSEVPQNLSASRPQDRQFILSSKKLLLSDSGFYLCAWSTGSGNTIYFGEGSWLTVV.

V and J are TRBV5-6 and TRBJ2-1; 7 nucleotides align to TRBD2. This CDR3 has 15 residues. Trimming removed 3 bases from V and 0 bases from J; junction bases left unmatched: 3. CDR1 is SGHDT and CDR2 is YYEEEE in the germline V gene. The CDR3 reads CASSSSGTSYNEQFF. CDR3 nucleotide sequence: TGTGCCAGCAGCTCAAGCGGGACCTCCTACAATGAGCAGTTCTTC.

CDR3 loop: CASSPGANVVGQFF. In nucleotides, the CDR3 is TGTGCCAGCAGTCCGGGGGCCAACGTAGTTGGGCAGTTCTTC. The chain carries TRBV6-5 and TRBJ2-1; D is perhaps TRBD1 or TRBD2 (6 bases each). The germline CDR1 and CDR2 sequences are MNHEY and SVGAGI. The CDR3 is made up of 14 amino acids. Trimming left V 5 bases short and J 12 bases short, with 20 bases between.

CDR3: CAWSVGGISYEQYF. DNA of the CDR3: TGTGCCTGGAGTGTCGGGGGGATCTCCTACGAGCAGTACTTC. The rearrangement joins TRBV30 to TRBJ2-7; TRBD2 matches 7 bases. Germline V gives CDR1 GTSNPN, CDR2 SVGIG (reference sequence). The length of the CDR3 is 14 residues. Trimming took 0 bases from V and 0 from J; bases not matched to a gene: 2.

The chain has TRBV7-2 and TRBJ1-3, with D unresolved. The CDR3 consists of 13 residues. V lost 1 base and J lost 6, with 7 bases in between. Germline V gene sequence: CDR1 SGHTA, CDR2 FQGNSA. As DNA, the CDR3 is TGTGCCAGCAGCTTAGAGATCTTAAACACCATATATTTT. This gives the protein CASSLEILNTIYF.

This chain uses TRBV6-5 with TRBJ1-1; TRBD1 matches 7 bases. Germline CDR1 MNHEY, CDR2 SVGAGI. CDR3 length equals 11 residues. With 10 bases clipped from V and 4 bases from J, the junction kept 3 bases outside the gene matches. The DNA for the CDR3 is TGTGCCACACAGGGGATCACTGAAGCTTTCTTT. Amino acid sequence: CATQGITEAFF.

This chain uses TRBV5-4 with TRBJ1-1, with D possibly TRBD1 on 6 matching bases. CDR3 length equals 14 residues. Germline V gene lookup returns CDR1 SGHNT and CDR2 YYREEE (reference sequence). The V gene lost 5 bases and the J gene lost 1 base, with 12 bases spanning the gap. The CDR3 spells CASSFGQRNTEAFF. Here the CDR3 DNA reads TGTGCCAGCAGTTTCGGACAGAGGAACACTGAAGCTTTCTTT.

J is TRBJ2-7 and V is TRBV29-1, with 12 nucleotides matching TRBD2. Germline V gene sequence: CDR1 SQVTM, CDR2 ANQGSEA. V was clipped by 8 bases and J by 2 bases; unmatched bases: 4. This CDR3 is 13 amino acids long. The CDR3 region is CSIRTSGAYEQYF. CDR3 sequence (DNA): TGCAGCATTAGGACTAGCGGGGCCTACGAGCAGTACTTC.

The chain joins TRBV6-4 to TRBJ2-3; 10 positions match TRBD2. The trim removed 5 bases at V and 5 bases at J, leaving 1 base unmatched. Germline-derived CDR1 and CDR2 are MRHNA and SNTAGT. The CDR3 runs to 13 residues. CDR3 DNA sequence: TGTGCCAGCAGTTTAGCGGGAGGAGATACGCAGTATTTT. Residues: CASSLAGGDTQYF.

The V call is TRBV6-6, the J call TRBJ1-1; D is unclear. CDR3 size: 14 residues. Germline values: CDR1 MNHNY, CDR2 SVGAGI (reference sequence). Trimming removed 1 base at V and 4 bases at J, with 10 bases between. The CDR3 nucleotides are TGTGCCAGCAGTTACTGGGAGGTCTCCACTGAAGCTTTCTTT. It is translated as CASSYWEVSTEAFF.

The V gene is TRBV21-1, the J gene TRBJ2-1; the table names TRBD1, a call not compared with the DNA. TRBV21-1 is deemed a pseudogene. CDR3 length: 14 amino acids. This CDR3 reads CASSSRTDTYEQFF. The CDR3 DNA is TGTGCCAGCAGCAGCCGGACAGATACCTATGAGCAGTTCTTC.

The V and J genes are TRBV10-3 and TRBJ1-3; D is undetermined. CDR3 length: 14 amino acids. V was pared by 3 bases and J by 0 bases, with 6 bases between. The germline V gene encodes CDR1 ENHRY and CDR2 SYGVKD. The CDR3 sequence is CAISDGSSGNTIYF. The DNA for the CDR3 is TGTGCCATCAGTGATGGGAGCTCTGGAAACACCATATATTTT.

This rearrangement joins TRBV6-6 to TRBJ2-1, with TRBD2 identical over 9 bases. The CDR3 loop spans 16 amino acids. V lost 6 bases to trimming and J lost 0 bases; unmatched junction nucleotides: 6. The germline V gene encodes CDR1 MNHNY and CDR2 SVGAGI (reference sequence). CDR3: CASRSRSGSSYNEQFF. CDR3 nucleotides: TGTGCCAGCAGGTCACGTAGCGGGAGCTCCTACAATGAGCAGTTCTTC.

This clone was detected only once. The rearrangement uses TRBV5-6 and TRBJ2-5; D remains ambiguous. Germline V gives CDR1 SGHDT, CDR2 YYEEEE. CDR3 size: 15 residues. V dropped 0 bases and J dropped 0 bases, with 9 bases sitting between them. CDR3 loop: CASSLDLGHQETQYF. The CDR3 DNA sequence: TGTGCCAGCAGCTTGGATCTCGGGCACCAAGAGACCCAGTACTTC.

This chain uses TRBV5-1 with TRBJ2-2, with TRBD1 identical over 7 bases. Germline V gene lookup returns CDR1 SGHRS and CDR2 YFSETQ. Germline trimming cut 4 bases from V and 7 bases from J; bases unmatched to any gene: 4. CDR3 length: 13 amino acids. For the CDR3, the DNA is TGCGCCAGCAGCACCGGGGACAGCGGGGAGCTGTTTTTT. Its protein product is CASSTGDSGELFF. Complete variable domain (other parts from reference TRBV5-1 and TRBJ2-2): KAGVTQTPRYLIKTRGQQVTLSCSPISGHRSVSWYQQTPGQGLQFLFEYFSETQRNKGNFPGRFSGRQFSNSRSEMNVSTLELGDSALYLCASSTGDSGELFFGEGSRLTVL.

The chain combines TRBV20-1 with TRBJ1-2, with D unclear. V was pared by 3 bases and J by 4 bases, with 18 bases between. This CDR3 spans 15 amino acids. Germline V gene lookup returns CDR1 DFQATT and CDR2 SNEGSKA (reference sequence). CDR3: CSASSSASTIYGYTF. As DNA, the CDR3 is TGCAGTGCTAGTTCATCAGCGTCAACGATCTATGGCTACACCTTC.

The chain employs TRBV6-1 and TRBJ2-4; the D gene is possibly TRBD1 (5 bases). The CDR3 totals 12 residues. Trimming pared 3 bases from V and 15 bases from J, leaving 15 bases between. Germline V gene data show CDR1 as MNHNS and CDR2 as SASEGT. The CDR3 DNA is TGTGCCAGCAGTGATTCAGGGCCCTTTGTGTACTTC. As protein: CASSDSGPFVYF.

The chain has TRBV15 and TRBJ1-5; D not certain. This CDR3 region has 18 residues. In germline, CDR1 is LNHNV, CDR2 YYDKDF (reference sequence). Between the trimmed V and J ends, which lost 3 bases and 0 bases, there was a span of 18 bases. The CDR3 nucleotides read TGTGCCACCAGCAGTACCTCAGTTACAGAATATAGCAATCAGCCCCAGCATTTT. Translation: CATSSTSVTEYSNQPQHF.

The J gene is TRBJ2-7, the V gene TRBV5-1; TRBD1 might be the D (6 bases). The germline V gene has CDR1 SGHRS and CDR2 YFSETQ. V lost 4 bases and J lost 4, with 15 bases in between. This CDR3 region has 14 residues. The DNA of the CDR3 is TGCGCCAGCAGCCCCGGGGACACTTATTACGAGCAGTACTTC. This gives the protein CASSPGDTYYEQYF.

The table lists this clone with a count of one. Here the CDR3 reads CASSLVGGRTTNEKLFF. CDR3 DNA: TGTGCCAGCAGCTTGGTGGGGGGCCGGACAACTAATGAAAAACTGTTTTTT. V and J are TRBV5-6 and TRBJ1-4; D may be TRBD1 (6 bases). This CDR3 spans 17 amino acids. Trimming took off 0 bases at V and 0 bases at J, with 12 bases between the two ends. The germline V gene has CDR1 SGHDT and CDR2 YYEEEE.